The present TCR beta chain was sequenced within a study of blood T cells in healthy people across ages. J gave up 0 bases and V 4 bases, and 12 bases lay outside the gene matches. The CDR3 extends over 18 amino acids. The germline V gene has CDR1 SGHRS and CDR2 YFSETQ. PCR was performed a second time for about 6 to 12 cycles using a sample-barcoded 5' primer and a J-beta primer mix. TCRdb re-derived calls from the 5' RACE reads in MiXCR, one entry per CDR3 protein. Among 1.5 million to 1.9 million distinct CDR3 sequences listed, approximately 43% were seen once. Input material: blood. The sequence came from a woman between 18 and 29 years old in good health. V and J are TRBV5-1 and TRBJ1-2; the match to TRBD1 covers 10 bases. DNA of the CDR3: TGCGCCAGCAGCCAAGAGGATGGGACAGGGGCAGCTAACTATGGCTACACCTTC. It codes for CASSQEDGTGAANYGYTF.